The rows below give T cell receptor beta chains drawn from one sample of a study of blood T cells in healthy people across ages. Each CDR3 protein gets one entry after TCRdb re-called the 5' RACE reads with MiXCR. The sample records about 800,000 distinct CDR3 sequences, around a quarter being singletons. These records were also assigned to another study, of T cells of mothers and their children.

Sequences were obtained from blood. The origin of the receptors is a boy between 10 and 17 years old in good health. CDR3s include the opening cysteine and the closing phenylalanine or tryptophan. The D gene is left open where the match is weak. A row's size may be missing; if present it is once, few, many or a size class.

j_call: TRBJ1-2
clone_size: few
v_call: TRBV6-4
d_call: .
cdr3_nt: TGTGCCAGCAGTCGCGGGGATGGCTACACCTTC
cdr3_aa: CASSRGDGYTF

j_call: TRBJ2-4
clone_size: once
v_call: TRBV5-1
d_call: .
cdr3_nt: TGCGCCAGCAGCGCGCCAGGGGAGCAAAACATTCAGTACTTC
cdr3_aa: CASSAPGEQNIQYF

j_call: TRBJ2-7
clone_size: .
v_call: TRBV28
d_call: .
cdr3_nt: TGTGCCAGCAGTTCCTACAGGAGTACCTACGAGCAGTACTTC
cdr3_aa: CASSSYRSTYEQYF

j_call: TRBJ2-7
clone_size: many
v_call: TRBV5-1
d_call: .
cdr3_nt: TGCGCCAGCGGCGACGGAAGCTCCTACGAGCAGTACTTC
cdr3_aa: CASGDGSSYEQYF

j_call: TRBJ2-5
clone_size: .
v_call: TRBV29-1
d_call: .
cdr3_nt: TGCAGCGTATTCGAGAGAGACCAAGAGACCCAGTACTTC
cdr3_aa: CSVFERDQETQYF

j_call: TRBJ2-1
clone_size: few
v_call: TRBV20-1
d_call: .
cdr3_nt: TGCAGTGCTAGAGATCCCGGGGCAGGGCACAATGAGCAGTTCTTC
cdr3_aa: CSARDPGAGHNEQFF

j_call: TRBJ1-1
clone_size: .
v_call: TRBV18
d_call: TRBD1
cdr3_nt: TGTGCCAGCTCACCCCAGGGGGAGGCTGAAGCTTTCTTT
cdr3_aa: CASSPQGEAEAFF

j_call: TRBJ2-7
clone_size: few
v_call: TRBV4-1
d_call: .
cdr3_nt: TGCGCCAGCAGCCATCCTAGCTCCTACGAGCAGTACTTC
cdr3_aa: CASSHPSSYEQYF

j_call: TRBJ1-4
clone_size: .
v_call: TRBV11-2
d_call: .
cdr3_nt: TGTGCCAGCAGCTTGAGTACAGGGAGTGAAAAACTGTTTTTT
cdr3_aa: CASSLSTGSEKLFF

j_call: TRBJ2-7
clone_size: many
v_call: TRBV5-6
d_call: .
cdr3_nt: TGTGCCAGCAGACCCGATGGGAGGTACGAGCAGTACTTC
cdr3_aa: CASRPDGRYEQYF

j_call: TRBJ2-1
clone_size: few
v_call: TRBV20-1
d_call: .
cdr3_nt: TGCAGTTCAGGAACCGGGACTGACAATGAGCAGTTCTTC
cdr3_aa: CSSGTGTDNEQFF

j_call: TRBJ2-1
clone_size: few
v_call: TRBV25-1
d_call: TRBD1
cdr3_nt: TGTGCCAGCAGTGAAGGACAGGGGTCCTACAATGAGCAGTTCTTC
cdr3_aa: CASSEGQGSYNEQFF

j_call: TRBJ2-7
clone_size: .
v_call: TRBV7-9
d_call: .
cdr3_nt: TGTGCCAGCAGCTTAACAGAGTACGAGCAGTACTTC
cdr3_aa: CASSLTEYEQYF

j_call: TRBJ2-1
clone_size: .
v_call: TRBV29-1
d_call: .
cdr3_nt: TGCAGCGTTGCGAAGAATCCCAATGAGCAGTTCTTC
cdr3_aa: CSVAKNPNEQFF

j_call: TRBJ2-7
clone_size: .
v_call: TRBV27
d_call: TRBD2
cdr3_nt: TGTGCCAGCAGTTCGCGACTAGCGGGAGGGCCTCAGCAGTACTTC
cdr3_aa: CASSSRLAGGPQQYF

j_call: TRBJ2-1
clone_size: .
v_call: TRBV5-6
d_call: .
cdr3_nt: TGTGCCAGCAGCCATGGACCGTACAACGAGCAGTTCTTC
cdr3_aa: CASSHGPYNEQFF

j_call: TRBJ1-4
clone_size: .
v_call: TRBV20-1
d_call: .
cdr3_nt: TGCAGTGCTAGACAAATAGCAACTAATGAAAAACTGTTTTTT
cdr3_aa: CSARQIATNEKLFF

j_call: TRBJ2-5
clone_size: few
v_call: TRBV3-1
d_call: TRBD2
cdr3_nt: TGTGCCAGCAGCCATATAGCGGGGAGTTTTAAAGAGACCCAGTACTTC
cdr3_aa: CASSHIAGSFKETQYF

j_call: TRBJ2-3
clone_size: few
v_call: TRBV7-9
d_call: TRBD2
cdr3_nt: TGTGCCAGCTTAGCGGTCGGGGGGGCAGATACGCAGTATTTT
cdr3_aa: CASLAVGGADTQYF

j_call: TRBJ2-5
clone_size: .
v_call: TRBV3-1
d_call: .
cdr3_nt: TGTGCCAGCAGCCAAGGCCGGGGAAAGACCCAGTACTTC
cdr3_aa: CASSQGRGKTQYF

j_call: TRBJ1-2
clone_size: .
v_call: TRBV20-1
d_call: TRBD1
cdr3_nt: TGCAGTGCCAGATACAACACAGGGGACGGCTACACCTTC
cdr3_aa: CSARYNTGDGYTF

j_call: TRBJ2-3
clone_size: .
v_call: TRBV29-1
d_call: TRBD1
cdr3_nt: TGCAGCGCCCAAATCCGGCAGGGACAGCCCCCCGTTAGCCCGCAGTATTTT
cdr3_aa: CSAQIRQGQPPVSPQYF

j_call: TRBJ2-7
clone_size: .
v_call: TRBV7-6
d_call: .
cdr3_nt: TGTGCCAGCAGCGCCGCAGGGGATTCCTACGAGCAGTACTTC
cdr3_aa: CASSAAGDSYEQYF

j_call: TRBJ2-5
clone_size: .
v_call: TRBV20-1
d_call: .
cdr3_nt: TGCAGTGCTAGGGGAGGTTTAGAGACCCAGTACTTC
cdr3_aa: CSARGGLETQYF

j_call: TRBJ2-1
clone_size: few
v_call: TRBV6-1
d_call: .
cdr3_nt: TGTGCCAGCAACGCCGGCGCGCCTCATTACAATGAGCAGTTCTTC
cdr3_aa: CASNAGAPHYNEQFF

j_call: TRBJ1-2
clone_size: .
v_call: TRBV20-1
d_call: .
cdr3_nt: TGCAGTGCAAATGTGGACAGAGCTAACTATGGCTACACCTTC
cdr3_aa: CSANVDRANYGYTF

j_call: TRBJ1-1
clone_size: few
v_call: TRBV10-3
d_call: TRBD1
cdr3_nt: TGTGCCATCAGTGAGCTGGACAGGTTGAACACTGAAGCTTTCTTT
cdr3_aa: CAISELDRLNTEAFF

j_call: TRBJ2-7
clone_size: few
v_call: TRBV6-5
d_call: .
cdr3_nt: TGTGCCAGCAGTTACTGGGGGCGGGCGAACGAGCAGTACTTC
cdr3_aa: CASSYWGRANEQYF

j_call: TRBJ2-3
clone_size: .
v_call: TRBV5-1
d_call: .
cdr3_nt: TGCGCCAGCAGCCTCCAACCGACTGGCACAGATACGCAGTATTTT
cdr3_aa: CASSLQPTGTDTQYF

j_call: TRBJ1-1
clone_size: .
v_call: TRBV20-1
d_call: .
cdr3_nt: TGCAGTGCGATTGGACGGTCGAATGAAGCTTTCTTT
cdr3_aa: CSAIGRSNEAFF

j_call: TRBJ2-1
clone_size: .
v_call: TRBV27
d_call: .
cdr3_nt: TGTGCCAGCAGTTTAGAGGGGCCCGGCTACAATGAGCAGTTCTTC
cdr3_aa: CASSLEGPGYNEQFF

j_call: TRBJ1-4
clone_size: few
v_call: TRBV20-1
d_call: TRBD1
cdr3_nt: TGCAGTGCTAGTCAACAGGGGTTCGAAAAACTGTTTTTT
cdr3_aa: CSASQQGFEKLFF

j_call: TRBJ1-4
clone_size: .
v_call: TRBV10-2
d_call: TRBD1
cdr3_nt: TGCGCCAGCGGCAGGGGGAATGAAAAACTGTTTTTT
cdr3_aa: CASGRGNEKLFF

j_call: TRBJ1-6
clone_size: .
v_call: TRBV4-3
d_call: .
cdr3_nt: TGCGCCAGCAGCCAAGATTCCCGGGGGGCGCGTTCACCCCTCCACTTT
cdr3_aa: CASSQDSRGARSPLHF

j_call: TRBJ2-5
clone_size: .
v_call: TRBV18
d_call: .
cdr3_nt: TGTGCCAGCTCACCACGGTACAACCAAGAGACCCAGTACTTC
cdr3_aa: CASSPRYNQETQYF

j_call: TRBJ2-3
clone_size: .
v_call: TRBV24-1
d_call: .
cdr3_nt: TGTGCCACCAGTGGCCCCCCTACAGATACGCAGTATTTT
cdr3_aa: CATSGPPTDTQYF

j_call: TRBJ1-2
clone_size: few
v_call: TRBV4-2
d_call: .
cdr3_nt: TGTGCCAGCAGTCAAACTAGGGGCGGTGGATCGTCACGGGCTAACTATGGCTACACCTTC
cdr3_aa: CASSQTRGGGSSRANYGYTF

j_call: TRBJ1-1
clone_size: .
v_call: TRBV6-2/TRBV6-3
d_call: TRBD1
cdr3_nt: TGTGCCAGCAGTTACTCTGCAGGACAGGTGAACACTGAAGCTTTCTTT
cdr3_aa: CASSYSAGQVNTEAFF

j_call: TRBJ2-1
clone_size: .
v_call: TRBV7-3
d_call: TRBD2
cdr3_nt: TGTGCCAGCAGCCTGGGGCCCGCCAGCGGGAATTTCTACAATGAGCAGTTCTTC
cdr3_aa: CASSLGPASGNFYNEQFF

j_call: TRBJ1-2
clone_size: few
v_call: TRBV18
d_call: TRBD1
cdr3_nt: TGTGCCAGCTCAAGACAGGGGGCAGGTGGCTACACCTTC
cdr3_aa: CASSRQGAGGYTF

j_call: TRBJ1-1
clone_size: once
v_call: TRBV28
d_call: TRBD1
cdr3_nt: TGTGCCAGCAGTCCAAGGACAGGGGCGGGGAACACTGAAGCTTTCTTT
cdr3_aa: CASSPRTGAGNTEAFF

j_call: TRBJ2-5
clone_size: .
v_call: TRBV4-1
d_call: .
cdr3_nt: TGCGCCAGCAGCCAAGGGCCAACTCCAGAGACCCAGTACTTC
cdr3_aa: CASSQGPTPETQYF

j_call: TRBJ1-5
clone_size: few
v_call: TRBV6-6
d_call: .
cdr3_nt: TGTGCCAGCAGTTACGTGGGGTTAGAGCAGCCCCAGCATTTT
cdr3_aa: CASSYVGLEQPQHF